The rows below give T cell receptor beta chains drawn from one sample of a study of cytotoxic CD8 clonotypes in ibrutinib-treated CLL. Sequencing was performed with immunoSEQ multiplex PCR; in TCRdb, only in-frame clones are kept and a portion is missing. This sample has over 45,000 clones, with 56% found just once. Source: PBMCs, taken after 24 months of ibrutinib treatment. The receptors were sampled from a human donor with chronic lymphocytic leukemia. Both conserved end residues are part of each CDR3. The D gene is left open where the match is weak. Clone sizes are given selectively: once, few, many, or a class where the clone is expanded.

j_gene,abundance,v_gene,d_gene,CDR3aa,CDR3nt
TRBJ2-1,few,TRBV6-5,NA,CASRRDGSSYNEQFF,TGTGCCAGCAGGCGGGACGGCAGCTCCTACAATGAGCAGTTCTTC
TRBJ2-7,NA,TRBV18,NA,CASSPSLQGVSSYEQYF,TGTGCCAGCTCACCGAGCCTCCAGGGAGTAAGCTCCTACGAGCAGTACTTC
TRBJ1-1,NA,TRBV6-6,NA,CASSGQRRNTEAFF,TGTGCCAGCAGTGGACAGAGAAGAAACACTGAAGCTTTCTTT
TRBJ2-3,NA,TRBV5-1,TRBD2,CASRQGSGSTDTQYF,TGCGCCAGCAGGCAGGGTAGCGGGAGCACAGATACGCAGTATTTT
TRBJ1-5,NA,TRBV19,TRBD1,CASSLRTGARNQPQHF,TGTGCCAGTAGTCTTCGGACAGGGGCTCGCAATCAGCCCCAGCATTTT
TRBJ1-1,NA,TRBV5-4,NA,CASSYKQGAHTEAFF,TGTGCCAGCAGCTATAAACAGGGAGCGCACACTGAAGCTTTCTTT
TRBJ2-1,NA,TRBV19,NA,CASSISMLIGFTNEQFF,TGTGCCAGTAGTATCAGTATGTTAATAGGCTTTACAAATGAGCAGTTCTTC
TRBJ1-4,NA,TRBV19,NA,CASSIVGPAANEKLFF,TGTGCCAGTAGTATAGTAGGACCCGCCGCTAATGAAAAACTGTTTTTT
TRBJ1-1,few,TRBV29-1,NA,CSGRGWDTEAFF,TGCAGCGGCCGCGGGTGGGACACTGAAGCTTTCTTT
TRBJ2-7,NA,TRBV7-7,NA,CASSAAVGLIYEQYF,TGTGCCAGCTCCGCAGCGGTCGGACTCATCTACGAGCAGTACTTC
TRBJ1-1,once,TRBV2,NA,CASSVRTADTEAFF,TGTGCCAGCAGTGTGAGGACAGCTGACACTGAAGCTTTCTTT
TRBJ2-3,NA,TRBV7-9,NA,CASILRGVGTDTQYF,TGTGCCAGCATTCTAAGGGGGGTTGGCACAGATACGCAGTATTTT
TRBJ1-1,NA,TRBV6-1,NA,CASSLAVAFF,TGTGCCAGCAGCCTAGCCGTCGCTTTCTTT
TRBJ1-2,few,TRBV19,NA,CASTIGPNGGYTF,TGTGCCAGTACTATCGGACCTAACGGTGGCTACACCTTC
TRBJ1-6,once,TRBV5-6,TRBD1,CASSSLGQGYSPLHF,TGTGCCAGCAGCTCGCTGGGACAGGGGTATTCACCCCTCCACTTT
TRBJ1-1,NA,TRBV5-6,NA,CASSLWGDPDVIPNTEAFF,TGTGCCAGCAGCTTATGGGGGGACCCGGACGTTATCCCGAACACTGAAGCTTTCTTT
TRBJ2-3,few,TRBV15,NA,CATRDGGTDTQYF,TGTGCCACCAGGGACGGGGGCACAGATACGCAGTATTTT
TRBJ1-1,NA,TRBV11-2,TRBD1,CASSPGDRGYNHEAFF,TGTGCCAGCAGCCCCGGCGACAGGGGCTATAATCACGAAGCTTTCTTT
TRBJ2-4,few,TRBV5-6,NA,CASSSPGFKNIQYF,TGTGCCAGCAGCTCACCAGGTTTCAAAAACATTCAGTACTTC
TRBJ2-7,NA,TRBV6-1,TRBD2,CASSPLAAVGEQYF,TGTGCCAGCAGTCCACTAGCGGCGGTCGGCGAGCAGTACTTC
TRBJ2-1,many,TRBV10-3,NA,CAIRDSRLLTNEQFF,TGTGCCATCAGGGACAGCAGGTTGCTGACCAATGAGCAGTTCTTC
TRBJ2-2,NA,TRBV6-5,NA,CASKGTLNSGELFF,TGTGCCAGCAAGGGGACACTGAACTCCGGGGAGCTGTTTTTT
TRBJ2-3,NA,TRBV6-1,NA,CATPATRGVNTQYF,TGTGCCACCCCCGCTACAAGGGGCGTGAATACGCAGTATTTT
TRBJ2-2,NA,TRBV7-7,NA,CASSLAGHSNTGELFF,TGTGCCAGCAGCTTAGCGGGACACTCGAACACCGGGGAGCTGTTTTTT
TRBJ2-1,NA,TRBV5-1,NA,CASSLNPQGRLFF,TGCGCCAGCAGCTTAAACCCCCAGGGGCGTCTCTTCTTC
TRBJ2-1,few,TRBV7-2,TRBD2,CASSFRAGVGRGANEQFF,TGTGCCAGCAGCTTTCGAGCGGGAGTGGGTCGGGGCGCCAATGAGCAGTTCTTC
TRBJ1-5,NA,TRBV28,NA,CASSLSGGSNQPQHF,TGTGCCAGCAGTTTGTCCGGGGGCAGCAATCAGCCCCAGCATTTT
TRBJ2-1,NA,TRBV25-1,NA,CASSELLAYNEQFF,TGTGCCAGCAGTGAATTGTTAGCTTACAATGAGCAGTTCTTC
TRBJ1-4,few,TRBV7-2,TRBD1,CASSSATGGYEKLFF,TGTGCCAGCAGCTCCGCGACAGGGGGTTATGAAAAACTGTTTTTT
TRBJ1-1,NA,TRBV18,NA,CASSRKKVDTEAFF,TGTGCCAGCTCCCGAAAGAAGGTGGACACTGAAGCTTTCTTT
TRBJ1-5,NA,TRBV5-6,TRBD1,CASSLAGGRNQPQHF,TGTGCCAGCAGCTTGGCAGGGGGCAGGAATCAGCCCCAGCATTTT
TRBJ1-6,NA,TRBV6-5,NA,CASSEVAVNSPLHF,TGTGCCAGCAGTGAGGTGGCAGTGAATTCACCCCTCCACTTT
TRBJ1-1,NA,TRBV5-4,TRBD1,CASSRRQGNTEAFF,TGTGCCAGCAGCCGGAGACAGGGAAACACTGAAGCTTTCTTT
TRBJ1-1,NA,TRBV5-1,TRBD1,CASRWGTGEEWGAFF,TGCGCCAGCAGGTGGGGGACAGGGGAAGAGTGGGGAGCTTTCTTT
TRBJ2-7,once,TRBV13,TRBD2,CASSLVRLAGAYEQYF,TGTGCCAGCAGCTTAGTTCGACTAGCGGGAGCTTACGAGCAGTACTTC
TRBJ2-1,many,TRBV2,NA,CASHTDPGLNEQFF,TGTGCCAGTCACACCGACCCGGGGCTTAATGAGCAGTTCTTC
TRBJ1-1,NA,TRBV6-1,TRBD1,CASSGDRTGGNTEAFF,TGTGCCAGCAGTGGGGATCGGACAGGGGGGAACACTGAAGCTTTCTTT
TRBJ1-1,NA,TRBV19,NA,CASSPPGPQAFF,TGTGCCAGTAGTCCCCCGGGACCGCAGGCTTTCTTT
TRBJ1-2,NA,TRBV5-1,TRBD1,CASSSGQGAFGGYTF,TGCGCCAGCAGCTCCGGACAGGGGGCTTTCGGTGGCTACACCTTC
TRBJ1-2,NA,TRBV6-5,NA,CASSLTVGAYGYTF,TGTGCCAGCAGTTTGACAGTGGGGGCCTATGGCTACACCTTC
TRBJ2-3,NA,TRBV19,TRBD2,CASSMGGGSTDTQYF,TGTGCCAGTAGTATGGGCGGGGGTAGCACAGATACGCAGTATTTT
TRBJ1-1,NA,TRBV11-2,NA,CASSLGGMYSEAFF,TGTGCCAGCAGCTTGGGGGGAATGTACAGTGAAGCTTTCTTT
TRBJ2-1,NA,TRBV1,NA,CTSSCPRDYLYNEQFF,TGCACCAGCAGCTGCCCTAGGGACTACCTCTACAATGAGCAGTTCTTC